This record concerns one T cell receptor (beta chain) sequence. These data belong to a study of shared T cell receptors in the human thymus. There are 17 residues in the CDR3. CDR1 SGHAT and CDR2 FQNNGV come from the germline V gene. V gave up 5 bases and J gave up 1 base; unmatched junction bases: 12. Clones were sequenced by immunoSEQ multiplex PCR, and TCRdb holds only the in-frame ones, with some missing. The profile shows about 660,000 clones, around nine tenths of them singletons. This sample also appeared in a second study, on human thymus T cells. That work adds: Donors were healthy Finnish infants having corrective surgery for congenital heart defects. Among thymic and blood repertoires, usage of V and J genes appeared biased. A high degree of thymic repertoire overlap among unrelated individuals was reported in related research.

This chain links TRBV11-2 with TRBJ1-2; TRBD1 aligns across 8 bases. This clonotype was obtained from a boy under three years old with a congenital heart defect. The sample was thymocytes. The CDR3 DNA sequence: TGTGCCAGCAGCCCCGGGACAGGCCGTTACTTTAACTATGGCTACACCTTC. The encoded protein is CASSPGTGRYFNYGYTF. The variable domain in full, with the rest retrieved from reference TRBV11-2 and TRBJ1-2, is EAGVAQSPRYKIIEKRQSVAFWCNPISGHATLYWYQQILGQGPKLLIQFQNNGVVDDSQLPKDRFSAERLKGVDSTLKIQPAKLEDSAVYLCASSPGTGRYFNYGYTFGSGTRLTVV.